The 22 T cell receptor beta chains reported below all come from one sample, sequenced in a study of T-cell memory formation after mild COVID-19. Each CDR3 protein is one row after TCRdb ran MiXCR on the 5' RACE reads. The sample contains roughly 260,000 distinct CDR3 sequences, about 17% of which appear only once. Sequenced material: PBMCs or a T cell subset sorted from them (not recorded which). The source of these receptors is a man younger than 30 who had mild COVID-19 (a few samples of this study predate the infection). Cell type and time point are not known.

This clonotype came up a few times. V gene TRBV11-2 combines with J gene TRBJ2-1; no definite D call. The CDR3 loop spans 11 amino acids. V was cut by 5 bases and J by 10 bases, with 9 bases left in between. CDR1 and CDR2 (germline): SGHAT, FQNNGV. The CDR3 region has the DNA TGTGCCAGCAGCCCTGGAAGCGAGCAGTTCTTC. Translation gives CASSPGSEQFF.

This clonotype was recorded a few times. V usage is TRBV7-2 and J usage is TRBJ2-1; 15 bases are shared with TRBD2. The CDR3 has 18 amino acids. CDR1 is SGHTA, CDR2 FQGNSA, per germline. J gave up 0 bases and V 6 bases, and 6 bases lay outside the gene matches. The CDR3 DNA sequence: TGTGCCAGCAGGGCCGGGACTAGCGGGGGGTCCTCCTACAATGAGCAGTTCTTC. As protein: CASRAGTSGGSSYNEQFF. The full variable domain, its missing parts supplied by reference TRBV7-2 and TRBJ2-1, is GAGVSQSPSNKVTEKGKDVELRCDPISGHTALYWYRQSLGQGLEFLIYFQGNSAPDKSGLPSDRFSAERTGGSVSTLTIQRTQQEDSAVYLCASRAGTSGGSSYNEQFFGPGTRLTVL.

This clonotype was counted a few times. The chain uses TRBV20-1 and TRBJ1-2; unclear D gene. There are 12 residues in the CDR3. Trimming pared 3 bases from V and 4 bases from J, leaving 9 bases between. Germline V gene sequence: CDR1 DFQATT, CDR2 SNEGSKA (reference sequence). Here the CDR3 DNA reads TGCAGTGCTAGTTTTAGCGGCTATGGCTACACCTTC. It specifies CSASFSGYGYTF.

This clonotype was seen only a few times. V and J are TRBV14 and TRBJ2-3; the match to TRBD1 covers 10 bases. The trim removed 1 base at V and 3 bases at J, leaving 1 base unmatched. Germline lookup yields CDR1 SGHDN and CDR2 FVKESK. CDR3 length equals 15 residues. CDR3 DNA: TGTGCCAGCAGCCAAGGGGGACAGGGGACAGATACGCAGTATTTT. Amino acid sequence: CASSQGGQGTDTQYF.

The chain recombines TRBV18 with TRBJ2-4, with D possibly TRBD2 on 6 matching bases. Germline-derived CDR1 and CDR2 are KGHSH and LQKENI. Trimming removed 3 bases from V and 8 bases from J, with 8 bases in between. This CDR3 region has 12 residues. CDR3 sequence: CASSPGEDIQYF. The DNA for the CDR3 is TGTGCCAGCTCACCTGGGGAGGACATTCAGTACTTC. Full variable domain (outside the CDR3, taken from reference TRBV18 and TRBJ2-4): NAGVMQNPRHLVRRRGQEARLRCSPMKGHSHVYWYRQLPEEGLKFMVYLQKENIIDESGMPKERFSAEFPKEGPSILRIQQVVRGDSAAYFCASSPGEDIQYFGAGTRLSVL.

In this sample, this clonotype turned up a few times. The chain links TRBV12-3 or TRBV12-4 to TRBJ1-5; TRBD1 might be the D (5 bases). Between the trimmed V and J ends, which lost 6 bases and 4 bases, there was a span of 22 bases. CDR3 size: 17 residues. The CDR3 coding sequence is TGTGCCAGCAGCGACCGGGGCCCCCGGAAAAAAAATCAGCCCCAGCATTTT. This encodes CASSDRGPRKKNQPQHF.

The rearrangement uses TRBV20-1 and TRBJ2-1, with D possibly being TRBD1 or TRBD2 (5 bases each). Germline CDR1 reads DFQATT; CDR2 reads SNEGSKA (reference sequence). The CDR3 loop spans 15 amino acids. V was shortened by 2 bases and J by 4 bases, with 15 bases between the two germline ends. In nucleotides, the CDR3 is TGCAGTGCTAGACGGGCAGGGAGAATTTACAATGAGCAGTTCTTC. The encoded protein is CSARRAGRIYNEQFF.

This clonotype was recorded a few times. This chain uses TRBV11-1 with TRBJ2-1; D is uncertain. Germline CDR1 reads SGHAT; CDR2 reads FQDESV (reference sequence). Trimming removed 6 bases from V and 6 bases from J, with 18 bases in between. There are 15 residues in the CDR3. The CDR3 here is CASSQEDQDFNEQFF. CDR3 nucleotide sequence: TGTGCCAGCAGTCAAGAAGACCAGGATTTCAATGAGCAGTTCTTC.

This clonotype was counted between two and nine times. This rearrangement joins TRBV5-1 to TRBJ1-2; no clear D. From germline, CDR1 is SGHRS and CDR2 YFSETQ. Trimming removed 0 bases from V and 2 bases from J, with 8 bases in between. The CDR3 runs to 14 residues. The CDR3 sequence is CASSLAPENYGYTF. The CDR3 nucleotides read TGCGCCAGCAGCTTGGCCCCAGAAAACTATGGCTACACCTTC. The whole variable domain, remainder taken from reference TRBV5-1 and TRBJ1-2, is KAGVTQTPRYLIKTRGQQVTLSCSPISGHRSVSWYQQTPGQGLQFLFEYFSETQRNKGNFPGRFSGRQFSNSRSEMNVSTLELGDSALYLCASSLAPENYGYTFGSGTRLTVV.

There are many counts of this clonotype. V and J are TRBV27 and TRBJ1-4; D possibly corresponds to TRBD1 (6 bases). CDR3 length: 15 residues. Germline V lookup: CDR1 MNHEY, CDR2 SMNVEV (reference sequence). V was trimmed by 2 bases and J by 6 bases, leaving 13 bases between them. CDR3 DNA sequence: TGTGCCAGCAGTTTACAACAGGGTCCCTATGAAAAACTGTTTTTT. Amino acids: CASSLQQGPYEKLFF.

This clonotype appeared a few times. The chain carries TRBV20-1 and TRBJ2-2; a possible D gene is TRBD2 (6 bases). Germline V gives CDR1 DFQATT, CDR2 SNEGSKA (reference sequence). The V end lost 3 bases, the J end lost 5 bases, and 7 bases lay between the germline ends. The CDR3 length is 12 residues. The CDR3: CSASGGTGELFF. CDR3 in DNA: TGCAGTGCTAGTGGGGGGACCGGGGAGCTGTTTTTT.

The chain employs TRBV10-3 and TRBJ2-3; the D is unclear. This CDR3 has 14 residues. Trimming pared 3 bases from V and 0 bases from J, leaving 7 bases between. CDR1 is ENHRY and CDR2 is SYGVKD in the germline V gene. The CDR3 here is CAISDASSTDTQYF. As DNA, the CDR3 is TGTGCCATCAGTGACGCTTCTAGCACAGATACGCAGTATTTT.

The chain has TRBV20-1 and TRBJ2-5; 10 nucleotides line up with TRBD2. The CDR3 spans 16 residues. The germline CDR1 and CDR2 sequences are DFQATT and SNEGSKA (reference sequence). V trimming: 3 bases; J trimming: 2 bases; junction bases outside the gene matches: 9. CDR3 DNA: TGCAGTGCTAGCCCAGGGCCTAGCGGGGGTCAAGAGACCCAGTACTTC. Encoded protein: CSASPGPSGGQETQYF.

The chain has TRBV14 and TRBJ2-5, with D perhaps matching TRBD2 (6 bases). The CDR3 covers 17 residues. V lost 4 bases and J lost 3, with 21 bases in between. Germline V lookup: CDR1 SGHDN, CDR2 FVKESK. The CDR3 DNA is TGTGCCAGCAGCCTCCGATTAGGTAGCGGAAACGAAGAGACCCAGTACTTC. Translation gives CASSLRLGSGNEETQYF.

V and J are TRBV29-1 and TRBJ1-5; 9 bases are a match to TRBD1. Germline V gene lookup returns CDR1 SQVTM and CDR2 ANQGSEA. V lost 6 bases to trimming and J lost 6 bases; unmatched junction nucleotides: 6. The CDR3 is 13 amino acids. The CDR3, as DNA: TGCAGCGTGGGACAGGGAGAGAGTCAGCCCCAGCATTTT. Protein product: CSVGQGESQPQHF.

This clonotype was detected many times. The DNA for the CDR3 is TGTGCCAGCAGTGCGCAGGGGGGCAGCAATCAGCCCCAGCATTTT. Translation gives CASSAQGGSNQPQHF. This chain links TRBV2 with TRBJ1-5, with 7 bases aligning to TRBD1. The CDR3 runs to 15 residues. V gave up 4 bases and J gave up 1 base; unmatched junction bases: 4. Germline loops: CDR1 SNHLY, CDR2 FYNNEI. The complete variable domain, with remaining parts taken from reference TRBV2 and TRBJ1-5, reads EPEVTQTPSHQVTQMGQEVILRCVPISNHLYFYWYRQILGQKVEFLVSFYNNEISEKSEIFDDQFSVERPDGSNFTLKIRSTKLEDSAMYFCASSAQGGSNQPQHFGDGTRLSIL.

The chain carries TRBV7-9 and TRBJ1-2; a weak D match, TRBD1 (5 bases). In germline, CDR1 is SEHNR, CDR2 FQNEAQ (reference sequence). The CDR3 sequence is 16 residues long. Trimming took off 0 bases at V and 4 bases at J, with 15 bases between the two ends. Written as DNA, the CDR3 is TGTGCCAGCAGCTTAGCGCAGACAACCGGGGGCTATGGCTACACCTTC. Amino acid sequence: CASSLAQTTGGYGYTF.

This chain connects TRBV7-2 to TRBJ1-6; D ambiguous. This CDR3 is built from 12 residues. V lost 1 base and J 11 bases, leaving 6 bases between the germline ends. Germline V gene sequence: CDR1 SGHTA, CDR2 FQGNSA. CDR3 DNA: TGTGCCAGCAGCTTAGAAGCCCCACCCCTCCACTTT. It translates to CASSLEAPPLHF.

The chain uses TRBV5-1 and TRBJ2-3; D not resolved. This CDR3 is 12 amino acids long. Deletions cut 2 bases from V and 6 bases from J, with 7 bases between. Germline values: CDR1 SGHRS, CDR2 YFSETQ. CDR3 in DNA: TGCGCCAGCAGCTTCATACTCGATACGCAGTATTTT. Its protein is CASSFILDTQYF.

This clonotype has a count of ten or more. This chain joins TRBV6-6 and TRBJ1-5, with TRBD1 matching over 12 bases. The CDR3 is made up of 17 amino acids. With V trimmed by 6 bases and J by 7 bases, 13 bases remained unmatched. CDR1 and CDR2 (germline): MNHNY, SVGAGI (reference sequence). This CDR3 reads CASSPGQGASDPQPQHF. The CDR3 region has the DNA TGTGCCAGCAGCCCGGGACAGGGGGCCTCGGATCCCCAGCCCCAGCATTTT.

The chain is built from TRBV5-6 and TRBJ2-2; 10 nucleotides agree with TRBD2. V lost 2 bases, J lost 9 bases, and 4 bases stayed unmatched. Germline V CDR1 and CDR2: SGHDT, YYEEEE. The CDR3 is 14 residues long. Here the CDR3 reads CASSLAGGPRELFF. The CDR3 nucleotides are TGTGCCAGCAGCTTAGCGGGGGGGCCCCGGGAGCTGTTTTTT. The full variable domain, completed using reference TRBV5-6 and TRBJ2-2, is DAGVTQSPTHLIKTRGQQVTLRCSPKSGHDTVSWYQQALGQGPQFIFQYYEEEERQRGNFPDRFSGHQFPNYSSELNVNALLLGDSALYLCASSLAGGPRELFFGEGSRLTVL.

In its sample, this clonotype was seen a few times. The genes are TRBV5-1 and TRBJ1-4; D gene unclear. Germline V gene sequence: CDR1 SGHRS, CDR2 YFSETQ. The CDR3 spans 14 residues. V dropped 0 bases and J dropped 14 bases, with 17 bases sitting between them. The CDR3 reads CASSLDPEGDSLFF. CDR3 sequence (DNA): TGCGCCAGCAGCTTGGATCCGGAAGGTGATTCTCTGTTTTTT.